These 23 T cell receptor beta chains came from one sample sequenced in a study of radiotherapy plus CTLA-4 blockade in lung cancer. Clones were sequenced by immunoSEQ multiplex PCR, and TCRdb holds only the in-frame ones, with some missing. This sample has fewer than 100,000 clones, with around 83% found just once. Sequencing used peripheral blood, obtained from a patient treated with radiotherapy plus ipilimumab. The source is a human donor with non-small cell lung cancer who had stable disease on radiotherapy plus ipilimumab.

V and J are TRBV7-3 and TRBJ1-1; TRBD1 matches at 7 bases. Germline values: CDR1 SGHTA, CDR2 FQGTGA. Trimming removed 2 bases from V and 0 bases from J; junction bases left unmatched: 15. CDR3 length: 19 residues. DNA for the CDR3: TGTGCCAGCAGCTTATATCCCCTCCTCACCCAGGGGGTGAACACTGAAGCTTTCTTT. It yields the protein CASSLYPLLTQGVNTEAFF.

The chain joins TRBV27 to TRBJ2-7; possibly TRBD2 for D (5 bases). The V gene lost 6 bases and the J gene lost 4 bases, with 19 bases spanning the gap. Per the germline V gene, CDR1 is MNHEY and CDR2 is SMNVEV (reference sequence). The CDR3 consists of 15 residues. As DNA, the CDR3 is TGTGCCAGCAGGGCCCGGGGTGGGGTAGGTTACGAGCAGTACTTC. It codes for CASRARGGVGYEQYF.

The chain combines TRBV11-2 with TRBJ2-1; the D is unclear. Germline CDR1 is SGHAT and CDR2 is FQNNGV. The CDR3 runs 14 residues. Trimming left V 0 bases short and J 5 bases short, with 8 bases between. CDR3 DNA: TGTGCCAGCAGCTTAGATAGGCAGGACAATGAGCAGTTCTTC. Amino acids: CASSLDRQDNEQFF.

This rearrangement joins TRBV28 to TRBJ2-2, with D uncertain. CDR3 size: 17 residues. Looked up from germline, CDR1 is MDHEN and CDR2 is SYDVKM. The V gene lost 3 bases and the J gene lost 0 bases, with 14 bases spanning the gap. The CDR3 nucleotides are TGTGCCAGCAGTTTCTCGTCATTCTTCGCGAACACCGGGGAGCTGTTTTTT. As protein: CASSFSSFFANTGELFF.

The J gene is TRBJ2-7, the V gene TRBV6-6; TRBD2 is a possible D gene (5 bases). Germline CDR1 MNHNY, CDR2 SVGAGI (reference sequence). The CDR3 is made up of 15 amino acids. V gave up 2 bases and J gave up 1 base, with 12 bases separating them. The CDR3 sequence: CASSYAPRGSYEQYF. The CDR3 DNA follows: TGTGCCAGCAGTTACGCCCCGCGAGGGTCCTACGAGCAGTACTTC.

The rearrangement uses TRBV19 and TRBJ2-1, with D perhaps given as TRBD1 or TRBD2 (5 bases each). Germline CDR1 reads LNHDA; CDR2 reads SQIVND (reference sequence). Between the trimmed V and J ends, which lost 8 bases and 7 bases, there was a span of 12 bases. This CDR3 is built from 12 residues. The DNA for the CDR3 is TGTGCCAGTCATGGGGGATATAATGAGCAGTTCTTC. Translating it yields CASHGGYNEQFF. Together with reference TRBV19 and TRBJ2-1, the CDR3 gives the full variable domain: DGGITQSPKYLFRKEGQNVTLSCEQNLNHDAMYWYRQDPGQGLRLIYYSQIVNDFQKGDIAEGYSVSREKKESFPLTVTSAQKNPTAFYLCASHGGYNEQFFGPGTRLTVL.

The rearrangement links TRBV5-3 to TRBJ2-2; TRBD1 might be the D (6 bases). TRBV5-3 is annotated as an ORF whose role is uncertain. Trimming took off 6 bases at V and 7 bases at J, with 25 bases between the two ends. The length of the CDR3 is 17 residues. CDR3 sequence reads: CARTPLPRQACGGELFF. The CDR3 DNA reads TGTGCCAGAACCCCCCTCCCCAGACAGGCCTGCGGCGGGGAGCTGTTTTTT.

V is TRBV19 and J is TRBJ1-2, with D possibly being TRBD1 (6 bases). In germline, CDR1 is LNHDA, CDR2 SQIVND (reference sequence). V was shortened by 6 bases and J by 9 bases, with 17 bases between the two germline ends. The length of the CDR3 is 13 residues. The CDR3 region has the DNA TGTGCCAGTAGGGGGGCCAGGGACCCCAGCTACACCTTC. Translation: CASRGARDPSYTF.

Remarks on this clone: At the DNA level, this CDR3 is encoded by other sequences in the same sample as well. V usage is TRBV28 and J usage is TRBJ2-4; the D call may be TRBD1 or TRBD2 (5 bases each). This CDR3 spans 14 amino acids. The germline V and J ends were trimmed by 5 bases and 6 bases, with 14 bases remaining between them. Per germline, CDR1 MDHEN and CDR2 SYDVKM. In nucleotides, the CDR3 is TGTGCCAGCAGTGAGAGGGGAAGTTTAAACATTCAGTACTTC. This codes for CASSERGSLNIQYF.

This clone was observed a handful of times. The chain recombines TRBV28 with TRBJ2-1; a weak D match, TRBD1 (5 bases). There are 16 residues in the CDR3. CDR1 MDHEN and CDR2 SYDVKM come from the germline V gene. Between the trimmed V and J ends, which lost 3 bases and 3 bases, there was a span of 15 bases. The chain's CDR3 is CASSFRAGNLYNEQFF. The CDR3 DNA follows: TGTGCCAGCAGTTTTAGGGCAGGGAACCTCTACAATGAGCAGTTCTTC. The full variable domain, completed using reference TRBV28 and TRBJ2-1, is DVKVTQSSRYLVKRTGEKVFLECVQDMDHENMFWYRQDPGLGLRLIYFSYDVKMKEKGDIPEGYSVSREKKERFSLILESASTNQTSMYLCASSFRAGNLYNEQFFGPGTRLTVL.

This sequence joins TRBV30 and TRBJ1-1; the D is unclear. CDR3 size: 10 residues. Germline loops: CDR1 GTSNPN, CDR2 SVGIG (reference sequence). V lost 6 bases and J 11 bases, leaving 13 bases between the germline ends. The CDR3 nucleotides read TGTGCCTGCATGTACCGCCCGGCTTTCTTT. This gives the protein CACMYRPAFF.

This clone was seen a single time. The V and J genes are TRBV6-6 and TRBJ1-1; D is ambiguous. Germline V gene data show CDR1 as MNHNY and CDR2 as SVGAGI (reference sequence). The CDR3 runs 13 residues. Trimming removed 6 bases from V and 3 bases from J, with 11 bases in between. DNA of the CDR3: TGTGCCAGCAGCCCCCCGGGGTACACTGAAGCTTTCTTT. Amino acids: CASSPPGYTEAFF.

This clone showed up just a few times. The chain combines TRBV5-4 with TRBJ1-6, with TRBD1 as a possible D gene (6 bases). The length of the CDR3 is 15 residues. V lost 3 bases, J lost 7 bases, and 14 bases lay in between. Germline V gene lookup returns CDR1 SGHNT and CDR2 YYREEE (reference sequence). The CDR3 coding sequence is TGTGCCAGCAGCTCTACCGGACAGTCCAATTCACCCCTCCACTTT. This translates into CASSSTGQSNSPLHF.

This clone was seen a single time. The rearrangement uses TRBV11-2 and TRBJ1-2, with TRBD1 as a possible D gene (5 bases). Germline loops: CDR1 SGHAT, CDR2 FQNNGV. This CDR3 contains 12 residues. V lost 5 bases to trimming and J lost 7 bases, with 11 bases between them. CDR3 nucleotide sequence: TGTGCCAGCAGCCGCACGGGGGGTGGCTACACCTTC. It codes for CASSRTGGGYTF.

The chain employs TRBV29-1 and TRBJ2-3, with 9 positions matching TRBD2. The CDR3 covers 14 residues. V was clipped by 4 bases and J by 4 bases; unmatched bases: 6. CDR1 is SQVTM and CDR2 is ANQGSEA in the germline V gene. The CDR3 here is CSVVGLANADTQYF. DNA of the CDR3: TGCAGCGTTGTTGGACTAGCGAACGCAGATACGCAGTATTTT.

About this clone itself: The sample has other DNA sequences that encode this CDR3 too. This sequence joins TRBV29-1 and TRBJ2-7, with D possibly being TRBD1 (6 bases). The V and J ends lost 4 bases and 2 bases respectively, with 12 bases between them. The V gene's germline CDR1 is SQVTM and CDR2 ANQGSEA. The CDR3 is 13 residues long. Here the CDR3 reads CSVGFRGAYEQYF. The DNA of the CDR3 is TGCAGCGTTGGGTTCAGGGGAGCCTACGAGCAGTACTTC.

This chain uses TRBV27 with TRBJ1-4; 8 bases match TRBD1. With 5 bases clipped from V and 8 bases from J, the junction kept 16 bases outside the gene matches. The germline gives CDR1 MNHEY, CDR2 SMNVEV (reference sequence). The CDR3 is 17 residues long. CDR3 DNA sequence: TGTGCCAGCAGTAAGACAGGGGAATCCCTTCGGGGAGAAAAACTGTTTTTT. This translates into CASSKTGESLRGEKLFF.

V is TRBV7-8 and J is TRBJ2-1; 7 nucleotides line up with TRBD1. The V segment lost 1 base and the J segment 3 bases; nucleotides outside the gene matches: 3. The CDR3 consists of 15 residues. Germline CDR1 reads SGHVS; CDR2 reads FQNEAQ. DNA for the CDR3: TGTGCCAGCAGCTTAGGCACAGGGGTCTACAATGAGCAGTTCTTC. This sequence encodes CASSLGTGVYNEQFF.

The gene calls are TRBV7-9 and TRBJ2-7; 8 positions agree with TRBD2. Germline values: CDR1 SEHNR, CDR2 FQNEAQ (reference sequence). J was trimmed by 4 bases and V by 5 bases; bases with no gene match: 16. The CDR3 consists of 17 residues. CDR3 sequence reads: CASSPRVASGPRYEQYF. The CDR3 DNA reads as TGTGCCAGCAGCCCTAGGGTAGCTAGCGGGCCTCGATACGAGCAGTACTTC.

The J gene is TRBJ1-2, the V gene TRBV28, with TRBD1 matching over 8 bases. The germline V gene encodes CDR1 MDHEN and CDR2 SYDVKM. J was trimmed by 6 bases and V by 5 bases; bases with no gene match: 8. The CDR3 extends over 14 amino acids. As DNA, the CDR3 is TGTGCCAGCAGTATGGACAGGGCAATCCATGGCTACACCTTC. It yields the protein CASSMDRAIHGYTF.

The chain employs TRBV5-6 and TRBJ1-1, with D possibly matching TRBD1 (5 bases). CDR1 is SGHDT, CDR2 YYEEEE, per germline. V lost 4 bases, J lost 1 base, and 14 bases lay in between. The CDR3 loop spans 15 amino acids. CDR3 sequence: CASSPSPRANTEAFF. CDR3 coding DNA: TGTGCCAGCAGCCCGAGTCCCAGGGCGAACACTGAAGCTTTCTTT.

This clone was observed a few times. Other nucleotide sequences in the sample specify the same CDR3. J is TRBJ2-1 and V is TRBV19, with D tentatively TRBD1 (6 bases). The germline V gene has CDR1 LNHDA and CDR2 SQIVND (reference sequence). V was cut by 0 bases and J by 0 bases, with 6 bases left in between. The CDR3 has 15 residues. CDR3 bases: TGTGCCAGTAGTATAGACAGGGGCTCCTACAATGAGCAGTTCTTC. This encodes CASSIDRGSYNEQFF.

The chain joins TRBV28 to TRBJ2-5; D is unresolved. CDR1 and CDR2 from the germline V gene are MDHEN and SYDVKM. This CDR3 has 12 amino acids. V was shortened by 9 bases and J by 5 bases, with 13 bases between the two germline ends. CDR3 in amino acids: CASLGFDETQYF. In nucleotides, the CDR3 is TGTGCCAGTTTGGGGTTCGATGAGACCCAGTACTTC.